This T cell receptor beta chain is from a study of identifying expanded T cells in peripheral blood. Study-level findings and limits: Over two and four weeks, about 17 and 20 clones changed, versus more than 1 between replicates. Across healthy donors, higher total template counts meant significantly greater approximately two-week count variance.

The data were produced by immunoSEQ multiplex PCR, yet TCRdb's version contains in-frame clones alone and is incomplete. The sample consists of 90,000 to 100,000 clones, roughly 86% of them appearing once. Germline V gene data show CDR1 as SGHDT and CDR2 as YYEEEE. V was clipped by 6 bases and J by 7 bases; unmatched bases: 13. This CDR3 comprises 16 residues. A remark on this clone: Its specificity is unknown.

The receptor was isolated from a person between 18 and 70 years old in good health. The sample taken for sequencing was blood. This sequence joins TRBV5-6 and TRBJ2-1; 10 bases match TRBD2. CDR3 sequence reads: CASTLRGLAIYNEQFF. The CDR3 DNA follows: TGTGCCAGCACCCTTCGGGGACTAGCGATTTATAATGAGCAGTTCTTC.